The 21 T cell receptor beta chains given below trace back to one sample, sequenced in a study of shared clonotypes between healthy human individuals. Here immunoSEQ multiplex PCR was the method, and the copy in TCRdb shows in-frame clones only, minus some. The data contain about 470,000 clones, about 76% of them seen just once; the ten biggest clones take up 13%. Sequenced sample: PBMCs. The receptors were gathered from a woman between 40 and 50 years old in good health. Some clones in this sample may be carry-over from other donors' samples.

V usage is TRBV11-2 and J usage is TRBJ1-2; 11 bases match TRBD1. Trimming at V came to 1 base and at J to 7 bases, leaving 5 bases not matched to a gene. The V gene's germline CDR1 is SGHAT and CDR2 FQNNGV. The CDR3 spans 15 residues. In nucleotides, the CDR3 is TGTGCCAGCAGCTTAGGGACAGGGGGCAGCGGTGGCTACACCTTC. This codes for CASSLGTGGSGGYTF.

On this clone itself: Other DNA sequences of this sample code for an identical CDR3. The genes are TRBV5-4 and TRBJ2-7; 13 bases are shared with TRBD2. CDR1 and CDR2 (germline): SGHNT, YYREEE (reference sequence). Unmatched junction bases numbered 5, after V lost 5 bases and J lost 3 bases. The CDR3 is 15 amino acids. CDR3 DNA sequence: TGTGCCAGCAGTGAGAGGACTAGCGGGAGCTACGAGCAGTACTTC. This codes for CASSERTSGSYEQYF. Variable domain in full (rest from reference TRBV5-4 and TRBJ2-7): ETGVTQSPTHLIKTRGQQVTLRCSSQSGHNTVSWYQQALGQGPQFIFQYYREEENGRGNFPPRFSGLQFPNYSSELNVNALELDDSALYLCASSERTSGSYEQYFGPGTRLTVT.

The DNA for the CDR3 is TGTGCCAGCAGCTTTCAACCTCTAGCCAGTGGGGATGAGCAGTTCTTC. Translation gives CASSFQPLASGDEQFF. The chain uses TRBV7-2 and TRBJ2-1, with D perhaps TRBD2 (5 bases). The CDR3 covers 16 residues. Looked up from germline, CDR1 is SGHTA and CDR2 is FQGNSA. V was shortened by 3 bases and J by 8 bases, with 20 bases between the two germline ends.

This clone was picked up a small number of times. J is TRBJ1-3 and V is TRBV30, with a possible D match to TRBD1 (5 bases). Trimming shortened V by 4 bases and J by 0 bases, and 19 bases separated the two germline ends. In germline, CDR1 is GTSNPN, CDR2 SVGIG (reference sequence). The length of the CDR3 is 17 residues. This CDR3 is CAWTGGRALISGNTIYF. As DNA, the CDR3 is TGTGCCTGGACGGGCGGCAGGGCTCTTATCTCTGGAAACACCATATATTTT.

The genes are TRBV7-9 and TRBJ1-6, with D maybe TRBD1 (5 bases). V gave up 3 bases and J gave up 13 bases, with 13 bases separating them. This CDR3 is 13 amino acids long. The germline gives CDR1 SEHNR, CDR2 FQNEAQ (reference sequence). The CDR3 nucleotides are TGTGCCAGCAGCTTGGACGGGGGAGTGCCCCTCCACTTT. Translating gives CASSLDGGVPLHF. The full variable domain, with the rest looked up from reference TRBV7-9 and TRBJ1-6, is DTGVSQNPRHKITKRGQNVTFRCDPISEHNRLYWYRQTLGQGPEFLTYFQNEAQLEKSRLLSDRFSAERPKGSFSTLEIQRTEQGDSAMYLCASSLDGGVPLHFGNGTRLTVT.

This clone occurred once. The CDR3 here is CASSQDEMDGPYGYTF. CDR3 DNA sequence: TGCGCCAGCAGCCAAGATGAGATGGACGGACCTTATGGCTACACCTTC. The chain carries TRBV4-1 and TRBJ1-2; D ambiguous. CDR1 is MGHRA and CDR2 is YSYEKL in the germline V gene. V was trimmed by 0 bases and J by 5 bases, leaving 16 bases between them. CDR3 size: 16 residues.

The chain is built from TRBV30 and TRBJ1-5, with D unclear. CDR3 length equals 14 residues. The V gene lost 3 bases and the J gene lost 0 bases, with 9 bases spanning the gap. Germline values: CDR1 GTSNPN, CDR2 SVGIG (reference sequence). The CDR3 coding sequence is TGTGCCTGGAGACAAGAATATAGCAATCAGCCCCAGCATTTT. Its protein is CAWRQEYSNQPQHF.

This chain joins TRBV4-3 and TRBJ1-4; D gene unclear. V lost 0 bases and J 3 bases, leaving 8 bases between the germline ends. The CDR3 is 15 amino acids. Germline V gives CDR1 LGHNA, CDR2 YSLEER. The CDR3 loop reads CASSQDFMANEKLFF. The CDR3 DNA follows: TGCGCCAGCAGCCAAGATTTCATGGCTAATGAAAAACTGTTTTTT.

This chain uses TRBV6-1 with TRBJ2-2; D not certain. V lost 1 base to trimming and J lost 4 bases, with 1 base between them. This CDR3 spans 12 amino acids. Germline-derived CDR1 and CDR2 are MNHNS and SASEGT. CDR3 amino acids: CASSEVTGELFF. In DNA, the CDR3 is TGTGCCAGCAGTGAAGTCACCGGGGAGCTGTTTTTT.

V gene TRBV6-4 combines with J gene TRBJ1-2; D is possibly TRBD1 (5 bases). The V end was cut by 9 bases, the J end by 2 bases, with 22 bases between. This CDR3 spans 16 amino acids. Germline V lookup: CDR1 MRHNA, CDR2 SNTAGT. CDR3 residues: CARDTGAPPLNYGYTF. CDR3 DNA sequence: TGTGCCAGAGATACAGGTGCTCCCCCCCTAAACTATGGCTACACCTTC.

In this sample, this clone turned up once. V gene TRBV30 combines with J gene TRBJ1-1, with D possibly matching TRBD1 (5 bases). V was cut by 7 bases and J by 4 bases, with 19 bases left in between. There are 14 residues in the CDR3. CDR1 and CDR2 (germline): GTSNPN, SVGIG (reference sequence). The chain's CDR3 is CAYEGRGAVTEAFF. The CDR3 DNA sequence: TGTGCCTACGAGGGGAGAGGGGCTGTCACTGAAGCTTTCTTT.

The chain uses TRBV2 and TRBJ1-3; D is undetermined. The germline V gene encodes CDR1 SNHLY and CDR2 FYNNEI. V was shortened by 10 bases and J by 0 bases, with 16 bases between the two germline ends. There are 15 residues in the CDR3. CDR3 protein: CATLRSPDSGNTIYF. CDR3 DNA: TGTGCCACCCTGCGGTCCCCAGACTCTGGAAACACCATATATTTT. Drawing the rest from reference TRBV2 and TRBJ1-3, the complete variable domain is EPEVTQTPSHQVTQMGQEVILRCVPISNHLYFYWYRQILGQKVEFLVSFYNNEISEKSEIFDDQFSVERPDGSNFTLKIRSTKLEDSAMYFCATLRSPDSGNTIYFGEGSWLTVV.

V is TRBV30 and J is TRBJ2-3; 8 positions agree with TRBD1. With 1 base clipped from V and 4 bases from J, the junction kept 7 bases outside the gene matches. Germline assignment: CDR1 GTSNPN and CDR2 SVGIG (reference sequence). The length of the CDR3 is 15 residues. The CDR3 here is CAWSGEQGDSDTQYF. The CDR3 DNA reads TGTGCCTGGAGTGGGGAACAGGGGGACTCAGATACGCAGTATTTT.

The chain employs TRBV15 and TRBJ2-3; D remains ambiguous. The CDR3 extends over 12 amino acids. Trimming removed 1 base at V and 8 bases at J, with 7 bases between. Looked up from germline, CDR1 is LNHNV and CDR2 is YYDKDF (reference sequence). CDR3 amino acids: CATSRVESTQYF. The CDR3 coding sequence is TGTGCCACCAGCAGAGTGGAGAGTACGCAGTATTTT.

The V gene is TRBV27, the J gene TRBJ2-7; D remains ambiguous. The CDR3 runs to 8 residues. Germline CDR1 MNHEY, CDR2 SMNVEV (reference sequence). In DNA form, the CDR3 reads TGTGCGGGCTACGAGCAGTACTTC. This encodes CAGYEQYF.

The chain has TRBV5-5 and TRBJ2-5; possible D gene TRBD2, 5 bases. Germline V gene sequence: CDR1 SGHKS, CDR2 YYEKEE (reference sequence). The length of the CDR3 is 14 residues. V shed 0 bases and J shed 5 bases, with 11 bases lying between them. Here the CDR3 reads CASSLVPRGETQYF. CDR3 sequence (DNA): TGTGCCAGCAGCTTGGTGCCTAGAGGGGAGACCCAGTACTTC.

This rearrangement joins TRBV5-1 to TRBJ2-3, with TRBD2 identical over 16 bases. CDR1 and CDR2 (germline): SGHRS, YFSETQ. This CDR3 has 18 amino acids. With 4 bases clipped from V and 4 bases from J, the junction kept 9 bases outside the gene matches. CDR3 sequence (DNA): TGCGCCAGCAGCACCGGGACTAGCGGGAGGGCCTGGGCAGATACGCAGTATTTT. Residues: CASSTGTSGRAWADTQYF.

V gene TRBV6-1 combines with J gene TRBJ1-1, with 10 bases aligning to TRBD1. There are 14 residues in the CDR3. Per the germline V gene, CDR1 is MNHNS and CDR2 is SASEGT. J was trimmed by 3 bases and V by 7 bases; bases with no gene match: 5. CDR3 bases: TGTGCCAGCATCGGGACAGGGGCGGACACTGAAGCTTTCTTT. Protein sequence: CASIGTGADTEAFF.

The chain couples TRBV14 to TRBJ2-7; 8 bases line up with TRBD2. V was clipped by 5 bases and J by 6 bases; unmatched bases: 9. CDR1 and CDR2 from the germline V gene are SGHDN and FVKESK. The CDR3 has 14 amino acids. CDR3 DNA sequence: TGTGCCAGCAGCTACCGGGGGGGCCTAGGCGAGCAGTACTTC. It specifies CASSYRGGLGEQYF. Full variable domain (remainder filled in from reference TRBV14 and TRBJ2-7): EAGVTQFPSHSVIEKGQTVTLRCDPISGHDNLYWYRRVMGKEIKFLLHFVKESKQDESGMPNNRFLAERTGGTYSTLKVQPAELEDSGVYFCASSYRGGLGEQYFGPGTRLTVT.

The rearrangement uses TRBV19 and TRBJ1-1, with D hard to call. CDR1 and CDR2 (germline): LNHDA, SQIVND (reference sequence). This CDR3 has 14 amino acids. Trimming shortened V by 7 bases and J by 3 bases, and 15 bases separated the two germline ends. The CDR3 here is CASTADGTYTEAFF. The CDR3 DNA reads TGTGCCAGTACCGCGGACGGAACCTACACTGAAGCTTTCTTT.

This clone occurred once. The genes are TRBV9 and TRBJ2-5; 10 nucleotides match TRBD2. V gave up 0 bases and J gave up 4 bases; unmatched junction bases: 6. Germline V lookup: CDR1 SGDLS, CDR2 YYNGEE. The CDR3 loop spans 16 amino acids. In DNA, the CDR3 is TGTGCCAGCAGCGTAGGAGTAGCGGGAGGCCCAGAGACCCAGTACTTC. Its protein is CASSVGVAGGPETQYF.